In this sample, the clone carrying this T cell receptor (beta chain) turned up a few times. What it binds is not known. Germline assignment: CDR1 LNHNV and CDR2 YYDKDF (reference sequence). The V and J ends lost 4 bases and 5 bases respectively, with 9 bases between them. This CDR3 spans 13 amino acids. This sample was taken from a study of post-analysis software for immune sequencing data. Findings and limits, study-wide: There were five TRBV segments more frequent in patients than controls, and TRBV5-6, TRBV5-1 and TRBV20-1 were among them.

Unique molecular identifiers were carried by the TCR beta cDNA libraries. Each batch of about 0.95 to 11 million T cells produced some 500,000 cDNA molecules. TCRdb analysed the PCR reads with MiXCR anew, one entry per CDR3 protein. The sample has about 820,000 distinct CDR3 sequences; approximately 53% are singletons. This rearrangement joins TRBV15 to TRBJ1-5; the D is unclear. The sequenced sample consisted of blood. The sequence came from a girl aged 5 to 17 with multiple sclerosis. The CDR3 is CATSKPEYQPQHF. In DNA, the CDR3 is TGTGCCACCAGCAAGCCTGAATATCAGCCCCAGCATTTT. Variable domain in full (rest from reference TRBV15 and TRBJ1-5): DAMVIQNPRYQVTQFGKPVTLSCSQTLNHNVMYWYQQKSSQAPKLLFHYYDKDFNNEADTPDNFQSRRPNTSFCFLDIRSPGLGDTAMYLCATSKPEYQPQHFGDGTRLSIL.